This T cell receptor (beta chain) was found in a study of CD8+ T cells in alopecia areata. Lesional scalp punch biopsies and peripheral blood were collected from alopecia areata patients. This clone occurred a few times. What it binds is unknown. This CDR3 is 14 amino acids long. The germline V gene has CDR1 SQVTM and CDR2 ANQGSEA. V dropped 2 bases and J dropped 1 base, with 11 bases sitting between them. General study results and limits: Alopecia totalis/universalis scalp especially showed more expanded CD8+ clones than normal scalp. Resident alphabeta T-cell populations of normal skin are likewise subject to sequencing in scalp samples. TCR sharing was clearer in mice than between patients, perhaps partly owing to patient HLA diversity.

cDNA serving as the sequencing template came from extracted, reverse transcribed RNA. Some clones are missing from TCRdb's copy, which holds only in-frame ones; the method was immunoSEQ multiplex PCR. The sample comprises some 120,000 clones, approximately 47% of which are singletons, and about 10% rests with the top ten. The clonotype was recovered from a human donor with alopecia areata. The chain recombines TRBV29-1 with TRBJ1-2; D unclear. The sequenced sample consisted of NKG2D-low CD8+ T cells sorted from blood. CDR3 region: CSVESETDNYGYTF. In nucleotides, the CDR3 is TGCAGCGTTGAATCGGAGACGGATAACTATGGCTACACCTTC.